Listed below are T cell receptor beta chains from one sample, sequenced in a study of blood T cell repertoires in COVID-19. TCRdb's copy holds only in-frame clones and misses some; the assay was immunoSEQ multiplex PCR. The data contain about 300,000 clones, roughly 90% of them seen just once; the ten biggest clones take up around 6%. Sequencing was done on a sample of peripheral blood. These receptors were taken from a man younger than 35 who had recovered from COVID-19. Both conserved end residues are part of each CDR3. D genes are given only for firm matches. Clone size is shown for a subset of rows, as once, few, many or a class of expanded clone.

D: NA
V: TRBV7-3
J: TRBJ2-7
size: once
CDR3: CASRSPGLDEQYF
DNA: TGTGCCAGCAGATCGCCAGGGTTGGACGAGCAGTACTTC

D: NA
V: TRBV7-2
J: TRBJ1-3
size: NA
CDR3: CASSLAQSGSSGNTIYF
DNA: TGTGCCAGCAGCTTAGCTCAATCAGGAAGCTCTGGAAACACCATATATTTT

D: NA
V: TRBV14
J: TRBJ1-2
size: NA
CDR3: CASSPNWVLGGYTF
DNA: TGTGCCAGCAGCCCTAATTGGGTACTAGGTGGCTACACCTTC

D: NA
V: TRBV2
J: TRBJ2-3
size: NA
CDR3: CASSERGRATDTQYF
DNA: TGTGCCAGCAGTGAAAGGGGCAGGGCGACAGATACGCAGTATTTT

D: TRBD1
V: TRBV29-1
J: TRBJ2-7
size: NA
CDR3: CSVDFPGQGYEQYF
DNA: TGCAGCGTTGATTTTCCAGGACAGGGCTACGAGCAGTACTTC

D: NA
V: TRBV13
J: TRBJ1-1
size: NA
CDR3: CASSLEAGVARTEAFF
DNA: TGTGCCAGCAGCTTAGAGGCAGGGGTGGCGCGGACTGAAGCTTTCTTT

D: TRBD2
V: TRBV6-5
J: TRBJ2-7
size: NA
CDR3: CASRYLGTSSYEQYF
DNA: TGTGCCAGCAGGTACCTCGGGACTAGCTCCTACGAGCAGTACTTC

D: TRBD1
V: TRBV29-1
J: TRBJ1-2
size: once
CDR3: CSVEGTGGGYGYTF
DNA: TGCAGCGTTGAGGGGACAGGGGGCGGCTATGGCTACACCTTC

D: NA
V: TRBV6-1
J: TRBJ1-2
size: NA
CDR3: CASSGHREFPPIYGYTF
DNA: TGTGCCAGCAGTGGCCACAGGGAGTTCCCACCTATCTATGGCTACACCTTC

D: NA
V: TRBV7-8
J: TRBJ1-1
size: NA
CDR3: CASRGMEGVTEAFF
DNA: TGTGCCAGCAGGGGAATGGAAGGGGTCACTGAAGCTTTCTTT